This T cell receptor beta chain was profiled in a study of T cell responses to AZD1222 COVID-19 vaccine. Pooling covered second doses at about 4 or about 12 weeks. Clones were sequenced by immunoSEQ multiplex PCR, and TCRdb holds only the in-frame ones, with some missing. The data contain tens of thousands of clones, roughly 85% of them seen just once; the ten biggest clones take up 1% to 1.5%. Study-wide findings and caveats: Within unmutated variant regions lay the reported targets of nearly half of spike-specific TCRs.

This CDR3 contains 14 residues. CDR1 is SGHDN, CDR2 FVKESK, per germline. The ends lost 6 bases at V and 6 bases at J; junction bases unmatched: 6. Concerning this clone: Antigen specificity is unknown.

The genes are TRBV14 and TRBJ2-2; TRBD2 matches 8 bases. The TCR sequence derives from an adult who received the AZD1222 COVID-19 vaccine. The source material was peripheral blood, sampled 28 days after the second AZD1222 dose. CDR3 sequence reads: CASRGAGVAGELFF. The DNA of the CDR3 is TGTGCCAGCAGGGGAGCGGGAGTCGCCGGGGAGCTGTTTTTT.